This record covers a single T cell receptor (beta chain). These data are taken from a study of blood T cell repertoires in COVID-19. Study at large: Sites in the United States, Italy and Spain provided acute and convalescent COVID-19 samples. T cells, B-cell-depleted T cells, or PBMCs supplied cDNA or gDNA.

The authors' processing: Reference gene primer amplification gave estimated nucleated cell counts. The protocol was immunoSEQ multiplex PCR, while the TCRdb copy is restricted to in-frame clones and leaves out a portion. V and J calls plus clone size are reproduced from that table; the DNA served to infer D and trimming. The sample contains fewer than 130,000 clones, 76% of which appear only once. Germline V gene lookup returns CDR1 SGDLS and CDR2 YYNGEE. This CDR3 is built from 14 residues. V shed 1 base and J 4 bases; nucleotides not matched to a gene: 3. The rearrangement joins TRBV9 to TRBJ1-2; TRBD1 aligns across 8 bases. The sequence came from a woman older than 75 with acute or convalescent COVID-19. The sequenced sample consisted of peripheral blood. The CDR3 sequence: CASSVNRGTYGYTF. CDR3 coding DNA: TGTGCCAGCAGCGTAAACAGGGGGACCTATGGCTACACCTTC.